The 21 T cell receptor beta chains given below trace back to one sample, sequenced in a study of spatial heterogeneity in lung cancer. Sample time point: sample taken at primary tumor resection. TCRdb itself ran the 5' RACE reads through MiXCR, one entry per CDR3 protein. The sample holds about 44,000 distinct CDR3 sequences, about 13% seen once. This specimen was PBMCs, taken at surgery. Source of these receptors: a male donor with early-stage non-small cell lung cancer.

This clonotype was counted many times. DNA for the CDR3: TGTGCCATCTCGTCCGGGGGCCCAGATACGCAGTATTTT. Its protein is CAISSGGPDTQYF. The chain recombines TRBV10-3 with TRBJ2-3; perhaps D is TRBD1 or TRBD2 (6 bases each). Germline V gives CDR1 ENHRY, CDR2 SYGVKD. V was clipped by 8 bases and J by 4 bases, with 13 bases between them. The CDR3 consists of 13 residues.

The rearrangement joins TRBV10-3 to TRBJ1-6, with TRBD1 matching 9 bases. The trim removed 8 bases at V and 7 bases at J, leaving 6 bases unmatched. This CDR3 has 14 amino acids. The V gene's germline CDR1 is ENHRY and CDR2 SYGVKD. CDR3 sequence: CAIGPGQGNSPLHF. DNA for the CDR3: TGTGCCATCGGACCGGGACAGGGCAATTCACCCCTCCACTTT.

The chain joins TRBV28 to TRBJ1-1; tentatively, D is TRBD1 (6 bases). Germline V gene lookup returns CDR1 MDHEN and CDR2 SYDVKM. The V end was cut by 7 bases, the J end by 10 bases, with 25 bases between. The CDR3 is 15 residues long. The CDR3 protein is CASIQRGAGRSVAFF. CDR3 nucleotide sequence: TGTGCCAGCATCCAGAGGGGGGCAGGGCGATCCGTAGCTTTCTTT.

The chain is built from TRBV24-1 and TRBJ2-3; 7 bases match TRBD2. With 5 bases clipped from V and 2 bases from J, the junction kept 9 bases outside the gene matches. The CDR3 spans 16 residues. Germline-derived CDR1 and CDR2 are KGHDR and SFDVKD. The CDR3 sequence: CATSGASGGNTDTQYF. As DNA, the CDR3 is TGTGCCACCAGTGGGGCTTCCGGGGGGAACACAGATACGCAGTATTTT.

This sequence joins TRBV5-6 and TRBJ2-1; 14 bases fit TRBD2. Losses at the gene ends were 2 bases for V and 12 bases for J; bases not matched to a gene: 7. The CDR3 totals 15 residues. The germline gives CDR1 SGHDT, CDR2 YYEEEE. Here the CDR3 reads CASSLPGLAGVGQFF. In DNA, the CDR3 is TGTGCCAGCAGCTTACCGGGACTAGCGGGAGTTGGGCAGTTCTTC.

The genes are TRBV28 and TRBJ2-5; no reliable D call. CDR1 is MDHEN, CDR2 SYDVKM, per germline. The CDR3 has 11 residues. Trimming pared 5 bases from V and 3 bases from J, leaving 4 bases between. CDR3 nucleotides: TGTGCCAGCAGTCGCAAAGAGACCCAGTACTTC. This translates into CASSRKETQYF. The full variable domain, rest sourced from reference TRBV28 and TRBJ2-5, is DVKVTQSSRYLVKRTGEKVFLECVQDMDHENMFWYRQDPGLGLRLIYFSYDVKMKEKGDIPEGYSVSREKKERFSLILESASTNQTSMYLCASSRKETQYFGPGTRLLVL.

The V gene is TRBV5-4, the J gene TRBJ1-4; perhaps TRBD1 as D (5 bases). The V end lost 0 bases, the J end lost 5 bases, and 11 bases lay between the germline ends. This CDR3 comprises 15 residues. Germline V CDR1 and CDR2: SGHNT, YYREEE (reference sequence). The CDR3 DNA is TGTGCCAGCAGCTTGGCAGGCAGGGAGAATGAAAAACTGTTTTTT. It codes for CASSLAGRENEKLFF.

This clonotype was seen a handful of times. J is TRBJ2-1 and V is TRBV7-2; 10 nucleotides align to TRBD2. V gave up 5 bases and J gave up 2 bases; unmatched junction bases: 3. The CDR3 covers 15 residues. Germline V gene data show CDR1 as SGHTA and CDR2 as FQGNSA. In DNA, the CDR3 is TGTGCCAGCAGCCAAACTAGCGGGACCTACAATGAGCAGTTCTTC. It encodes CASSQTSGTYNEQFF. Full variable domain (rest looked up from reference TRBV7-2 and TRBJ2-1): GAGVSQSPSNKVTEKGKDVELRCDPISGHTALYWYRQSLGQGLEFLIYFQGNSAPDKSGLPSDRFSAERTGGSVSTLTIQRTQQEDSAVYLCASSQTSGTYNEQFFGPGTRLTVL.

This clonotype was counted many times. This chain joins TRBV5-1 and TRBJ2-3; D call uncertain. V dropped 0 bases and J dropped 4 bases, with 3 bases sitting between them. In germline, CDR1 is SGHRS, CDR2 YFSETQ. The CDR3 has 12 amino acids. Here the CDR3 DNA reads TGCGCCAGCAGCTTGGTGGCAGATACGCAGTATTTT. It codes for CASSLVADTQYF.

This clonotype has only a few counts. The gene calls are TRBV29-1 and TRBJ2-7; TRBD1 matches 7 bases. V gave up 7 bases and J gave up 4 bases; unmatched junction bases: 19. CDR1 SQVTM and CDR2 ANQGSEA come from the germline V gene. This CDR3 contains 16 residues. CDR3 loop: CSAKANLGGSLYEQYF. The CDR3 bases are TGCAGCGCCAAGGCTAATCTAGGGGGCTCTCTTTACGAGCAGTACTTC.

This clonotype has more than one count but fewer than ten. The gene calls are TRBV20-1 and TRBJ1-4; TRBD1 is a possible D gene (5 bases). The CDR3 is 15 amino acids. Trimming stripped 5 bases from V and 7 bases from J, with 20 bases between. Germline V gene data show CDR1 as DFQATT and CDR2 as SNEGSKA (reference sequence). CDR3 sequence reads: CSAWEVGRRGEKLFF. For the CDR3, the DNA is TGCAGTGCTTGGGAAGTCGGGAGAAGGGGTGAAAAACTGTTTTTT.

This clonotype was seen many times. This chain's CDR3 is CASSFAGDTQYF. CDR3 sequence (DNA): TGTGCCAGCAGCTTTGCCGGAGATACGCAGTATTTT. This chain uses TRBV7-6 with TRBJ2-3; D is uncertain. Germline CDR1 and CDR2: SGHVS and FNYEAQ. The CDR3 totals 12 residues. Trimming removed 3 bases at V and 5 bases at J, with 6 bases between.

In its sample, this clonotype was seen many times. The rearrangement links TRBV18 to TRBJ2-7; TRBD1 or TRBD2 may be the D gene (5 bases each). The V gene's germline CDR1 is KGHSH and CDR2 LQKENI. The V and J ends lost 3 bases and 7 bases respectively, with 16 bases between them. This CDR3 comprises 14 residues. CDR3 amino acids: CASSPVGDLWEQYF. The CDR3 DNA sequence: TGTGCCAGCTCACCTGTTGGGGACCTCTGGGAGCAGTACTTC.

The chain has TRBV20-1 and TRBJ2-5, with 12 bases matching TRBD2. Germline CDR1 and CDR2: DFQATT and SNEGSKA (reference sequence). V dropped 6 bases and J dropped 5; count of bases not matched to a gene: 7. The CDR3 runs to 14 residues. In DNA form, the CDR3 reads TGCAGTGCGCTAGCGGGAGGGCCTGAGGAGACCCAGTACTTC. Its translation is CSALAGGPEETQYF.

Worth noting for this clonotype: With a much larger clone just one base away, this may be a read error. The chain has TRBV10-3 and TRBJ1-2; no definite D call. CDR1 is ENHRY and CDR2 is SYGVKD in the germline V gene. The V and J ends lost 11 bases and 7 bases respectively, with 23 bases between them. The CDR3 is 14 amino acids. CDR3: CAASGPSTDCGYTF. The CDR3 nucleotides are TGTGCCGCCTCAGGCCCCTCCACAGACTGTGGCTACACCTTC.

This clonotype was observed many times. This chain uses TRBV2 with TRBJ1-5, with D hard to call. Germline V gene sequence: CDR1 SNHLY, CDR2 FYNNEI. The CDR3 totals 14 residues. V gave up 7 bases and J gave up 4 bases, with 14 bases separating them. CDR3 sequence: CASTQVSQNQPQHF. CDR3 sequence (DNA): TGTGCCAGCACCCAAGTCTCACAGAATCAGCCCCAGCATTTT. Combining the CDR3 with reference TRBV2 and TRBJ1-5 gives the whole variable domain EPEVTQTPSHQVTQMGQEVILRCVPISNHLYFYWYRQILGQKVEFLVSFYNNEISEKSEIFDDQFSVERPDGSNFTLKIRSTKLEDSAMYFCASTQVSQNQPQHFGDGTRLSIL.

The CDR3 nucleotides are TGTGCCAGCAGCGTAGGGGTGAACTACGAGCAGTACTTC. Translated, it gives CASSVGVNYEQYF. The chain has TRBV7-2 and TRBJ2-7; possible D gene TRBD1, 5 bases. The CDR3 extends over 13 amino acids. Germline lookup yields CDR1 SGHTA and CDR2 FQGNSA. Deletions cut 5 bases from V and 3 bases from J, with 11 bases between.

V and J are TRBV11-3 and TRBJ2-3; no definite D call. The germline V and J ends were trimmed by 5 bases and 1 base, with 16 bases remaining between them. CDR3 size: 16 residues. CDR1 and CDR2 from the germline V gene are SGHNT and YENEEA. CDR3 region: CASSRRGSRGTDTQYF. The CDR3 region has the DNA TGTGCCAGCAGCCGCCGAGGCAGCCGAGGCACAGATACGCAGTATTTT. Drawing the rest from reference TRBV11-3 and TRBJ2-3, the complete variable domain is EAGVVQSPRYKIIEKKQPVAFWCNPISGHNTLYWYLQNLGQGPELLIRYENEEAVDDSQLPKDRFSAERLKGVDSTLKIQPAELGDSAVYLCASSRRGSRGTDTQYFGPGTRLTVL.

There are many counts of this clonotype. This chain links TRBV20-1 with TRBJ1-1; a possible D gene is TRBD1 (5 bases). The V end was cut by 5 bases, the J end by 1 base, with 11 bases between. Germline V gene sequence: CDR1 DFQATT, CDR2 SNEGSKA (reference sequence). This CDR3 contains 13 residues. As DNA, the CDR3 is TGCAGTGCTCGCCGACAGAGGAACACTGAAGCTTTCTTT. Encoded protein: CSARRQRNTEAFF.

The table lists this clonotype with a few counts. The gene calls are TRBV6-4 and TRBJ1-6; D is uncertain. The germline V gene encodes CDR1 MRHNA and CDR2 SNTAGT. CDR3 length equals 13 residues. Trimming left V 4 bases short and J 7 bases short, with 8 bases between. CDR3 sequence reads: CASSGDGNSPLHF. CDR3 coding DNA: TGTGCCAGCAGTGGCGACGGGAATTCACCCCTCCACTTT.

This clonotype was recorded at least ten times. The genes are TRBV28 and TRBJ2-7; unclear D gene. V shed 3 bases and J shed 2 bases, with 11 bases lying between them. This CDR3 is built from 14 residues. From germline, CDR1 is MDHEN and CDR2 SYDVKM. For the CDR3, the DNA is TGTGCCAGCAGTTTGGGTCAATCACCCTACGAGCAGTACTTC. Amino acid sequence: CASSLGQSPYEQYF.